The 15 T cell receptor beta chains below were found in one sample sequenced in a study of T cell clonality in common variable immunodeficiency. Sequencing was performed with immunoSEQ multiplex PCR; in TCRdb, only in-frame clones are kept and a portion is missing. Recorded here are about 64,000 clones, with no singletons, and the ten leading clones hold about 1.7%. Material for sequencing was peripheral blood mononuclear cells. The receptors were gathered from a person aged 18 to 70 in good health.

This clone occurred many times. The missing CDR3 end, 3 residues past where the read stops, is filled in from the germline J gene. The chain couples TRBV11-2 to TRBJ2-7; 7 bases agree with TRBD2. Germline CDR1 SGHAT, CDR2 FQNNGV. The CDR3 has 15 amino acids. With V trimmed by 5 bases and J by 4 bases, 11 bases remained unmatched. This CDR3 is CASSLASGLGYEQYF. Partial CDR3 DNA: TGTGCCAGCAGCCTGGCTAGCGGATTGGGTTACGAG. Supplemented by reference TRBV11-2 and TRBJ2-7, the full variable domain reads EAGVAQSPRYKIIEKRQSVAFWCNPISGHATLYWYQQILGQGPKLLIQFQNNGVVDDSQLPKDRFSAERLKGVDSTLKIQPAKLEDSAVYLCASSLASGLGYEQYFGPGTRLTVT.

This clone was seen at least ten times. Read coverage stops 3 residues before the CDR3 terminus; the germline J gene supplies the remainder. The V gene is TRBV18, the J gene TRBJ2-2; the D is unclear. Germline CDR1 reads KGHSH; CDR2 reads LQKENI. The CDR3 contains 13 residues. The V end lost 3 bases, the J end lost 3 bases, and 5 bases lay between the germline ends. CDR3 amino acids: CASSPRDTGELFF. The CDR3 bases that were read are TGTGCCAGCTCACCTAGGGACACCGGGGAG.

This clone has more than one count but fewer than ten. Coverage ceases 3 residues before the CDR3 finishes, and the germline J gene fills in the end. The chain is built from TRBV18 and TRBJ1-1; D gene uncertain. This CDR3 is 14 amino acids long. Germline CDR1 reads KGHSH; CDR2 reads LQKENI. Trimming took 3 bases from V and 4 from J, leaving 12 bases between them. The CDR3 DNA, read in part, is TGTGCCAGCTCACCCCCGAATCCGGTCACTGAA. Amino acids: CASSPPNPVTE. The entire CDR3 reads CASSPPNPVTEAFF.

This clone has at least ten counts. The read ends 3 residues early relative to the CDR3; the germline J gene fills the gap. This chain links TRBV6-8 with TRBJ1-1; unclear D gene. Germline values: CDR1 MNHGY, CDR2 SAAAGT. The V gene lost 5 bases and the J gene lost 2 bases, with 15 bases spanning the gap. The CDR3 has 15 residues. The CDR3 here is CASSPSLPRNTEAFF. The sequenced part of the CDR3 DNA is TGTGCCAGCAGTCCATCTTTACCCAGAAACACTGAA.

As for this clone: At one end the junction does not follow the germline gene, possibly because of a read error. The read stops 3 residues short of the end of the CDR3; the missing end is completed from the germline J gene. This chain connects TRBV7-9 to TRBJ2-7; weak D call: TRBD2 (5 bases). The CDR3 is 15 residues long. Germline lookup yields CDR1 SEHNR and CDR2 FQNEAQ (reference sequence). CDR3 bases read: TGTGCCAGCGGCTTAGACTGGAGTAGCGCCTACGAG. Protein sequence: CASGLDWSSAYE. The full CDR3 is CASGLDWSSAYEQYF.

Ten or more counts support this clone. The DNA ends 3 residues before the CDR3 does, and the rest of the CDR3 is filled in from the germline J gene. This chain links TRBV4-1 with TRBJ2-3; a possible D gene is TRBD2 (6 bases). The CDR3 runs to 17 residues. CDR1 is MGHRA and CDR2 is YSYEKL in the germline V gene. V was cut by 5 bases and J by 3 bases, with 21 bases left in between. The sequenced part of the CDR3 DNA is TGCGCCAGCAGCACGAGGACTAATAACTGGCAAACAGATACG. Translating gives CASSTRTNNWQTDT. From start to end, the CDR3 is CASSTRTNNWQTDTQYF.

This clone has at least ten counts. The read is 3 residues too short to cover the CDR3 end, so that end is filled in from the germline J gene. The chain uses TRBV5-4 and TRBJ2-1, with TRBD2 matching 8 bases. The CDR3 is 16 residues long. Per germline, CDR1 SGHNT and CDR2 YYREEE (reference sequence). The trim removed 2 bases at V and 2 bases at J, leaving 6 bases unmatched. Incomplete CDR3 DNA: TGTGCCAGCAGCTTAGGTGCGGGGGGCACCTACAATGAG. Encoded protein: CASSLGAGGTYNE. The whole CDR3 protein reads CASSLGAGGTYNEQFF.

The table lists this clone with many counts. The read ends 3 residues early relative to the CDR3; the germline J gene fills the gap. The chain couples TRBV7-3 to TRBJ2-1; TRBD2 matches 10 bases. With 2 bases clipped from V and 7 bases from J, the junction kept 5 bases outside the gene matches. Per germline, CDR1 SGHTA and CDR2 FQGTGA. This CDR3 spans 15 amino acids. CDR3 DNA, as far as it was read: TGTGCCAGCAGCTTATGGCATAGCGGGGGGAATGAG. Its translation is CASSLWHSGGNE. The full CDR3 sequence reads CASSLWHSGGNEQFF.

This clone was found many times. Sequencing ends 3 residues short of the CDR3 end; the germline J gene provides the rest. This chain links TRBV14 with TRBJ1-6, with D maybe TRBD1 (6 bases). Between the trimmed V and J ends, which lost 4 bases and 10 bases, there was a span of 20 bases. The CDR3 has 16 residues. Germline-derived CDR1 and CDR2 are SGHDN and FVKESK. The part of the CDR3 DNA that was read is TGTGCCAGCAGCCCGACATCCGGGACATGGGAGTCACCC. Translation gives CASSPTSGTWESP. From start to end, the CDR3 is CASSPTSGTWESPLHF.

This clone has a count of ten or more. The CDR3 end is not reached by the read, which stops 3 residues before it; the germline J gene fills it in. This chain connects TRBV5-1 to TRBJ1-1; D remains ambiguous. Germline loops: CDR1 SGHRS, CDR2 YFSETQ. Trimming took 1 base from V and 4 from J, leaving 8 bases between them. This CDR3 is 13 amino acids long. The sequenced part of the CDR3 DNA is TGCGCCAGCAGCTTGACAAGACTCACTGAA. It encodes CASSLTRLTE. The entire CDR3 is CASSLTRLTEAFF. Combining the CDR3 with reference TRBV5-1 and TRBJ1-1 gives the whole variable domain KAGVTQTPRYLIKTRGQQVTLSCSPISGHRSVSWYQQTPGQGLQFLFEYFSETQRNKGNFPGRFSGRQFSNSRSEMNVSTLELGDSALYLCASSLTRLTEAFFGQGTRLTVV.

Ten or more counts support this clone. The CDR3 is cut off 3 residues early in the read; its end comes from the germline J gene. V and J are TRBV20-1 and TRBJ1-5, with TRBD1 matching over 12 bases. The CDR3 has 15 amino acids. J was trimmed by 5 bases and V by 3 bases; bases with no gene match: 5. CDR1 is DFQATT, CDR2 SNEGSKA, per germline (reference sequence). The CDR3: CSASGTGGMDQPQHF. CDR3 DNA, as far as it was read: TGCAGTGCTAGTGGGACAGGGGGCATGGATCAGCCC.

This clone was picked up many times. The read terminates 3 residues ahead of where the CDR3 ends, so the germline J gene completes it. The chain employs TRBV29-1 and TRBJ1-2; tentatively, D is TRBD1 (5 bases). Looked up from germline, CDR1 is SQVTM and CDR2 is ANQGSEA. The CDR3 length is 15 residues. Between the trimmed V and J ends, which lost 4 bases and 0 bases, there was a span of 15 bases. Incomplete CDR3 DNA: TGCAGCGTTGCTGACAGCCTCGGGTCTAACTATGGC. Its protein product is CSVADSLGSNYG. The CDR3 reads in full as CSVADSLGSNYGYTF.

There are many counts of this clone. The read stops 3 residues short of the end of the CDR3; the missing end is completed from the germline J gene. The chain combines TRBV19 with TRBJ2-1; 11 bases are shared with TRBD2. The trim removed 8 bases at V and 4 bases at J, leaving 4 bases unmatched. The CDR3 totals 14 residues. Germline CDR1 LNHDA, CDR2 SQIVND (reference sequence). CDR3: CASGRLAGYNEQFF. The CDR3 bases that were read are TGTGCCAGTGGACGACTAGCGGGATACAATGAG.

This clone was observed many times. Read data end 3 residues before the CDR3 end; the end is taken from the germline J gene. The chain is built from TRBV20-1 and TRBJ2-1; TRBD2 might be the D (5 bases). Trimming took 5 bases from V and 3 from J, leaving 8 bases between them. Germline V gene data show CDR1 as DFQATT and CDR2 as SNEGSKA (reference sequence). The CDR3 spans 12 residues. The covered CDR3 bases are TGCAGTGCTTTGACTAACTACAATGAG. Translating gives CSALTNYNE. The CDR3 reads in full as CSALTNYNEQFF.

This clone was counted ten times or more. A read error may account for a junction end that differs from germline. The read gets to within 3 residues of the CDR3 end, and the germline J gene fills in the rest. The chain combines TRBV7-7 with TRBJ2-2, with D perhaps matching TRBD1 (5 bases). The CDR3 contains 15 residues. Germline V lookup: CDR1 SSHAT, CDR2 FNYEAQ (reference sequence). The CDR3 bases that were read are TGTGCTAGCAGCTTAGGCAGGGCGAACACCGGGGAG. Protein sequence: CASSLGRANTGE. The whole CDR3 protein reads CASSLGRANTGELFF.